These 21 T cell receptor beta chains came from one sample sequenced in a study of blood T cell repertoires in COVID-19. Produced via immunoSEQ multiplex PCR; TCRdb's table is partial and in-frame only. The profile shows roughly 200,000 clones, roughly 85% of them singletons. Source material: peripheral blood. The receptors here all came from a woman aged 18-29 years who had recovered from COVID-19.

The chain links TRBV15 to TRBJ1-2; no firm D call. The CDR3 consists of 14 residues. From germline, CDR1 is LNHNV and CDR2 YYDKDF (reference sequence). Between the trimmed V and J ends, which lost 1 base and 4 bases, there was a span of 10 bases. For the CDR3, the DNA is TGTGCCACCAGCAGAGTCCGGGAAAGCTATGGCTACACCTTC. It encodes CATSRVRESYGYTF. Filled out from reference TRBV15 and TRBJ1-2, the complete variable domain reads DAMVIQNPRYQVTQFGKPVTLSCSQTLNHNVMYWYQQKSSQAPKLLFHYYDKDFNNEADTPDNFQSRRPNTSFCFLDIRSPGLGDTAMYLCATSRVRESYGYTFGSGTRLTVV.

The genes are TRBV6-2 or TRBV6-3 and TRBJ2-7; D call uncertain. This CDR3 contains 13 residues. CDR1 is MNHEY, CDR2 SVGEGT, per germline. V was pared by 0 bases and J by 2 bases, with 5 bases between. DNA of the CDR3: TGTGCCAGCAGTTACTCCTTAACCTACGAGCAGTACTTC. As protein: CASSYSLTYEQYF.

V gene TRBV25-1 combines with J gene TRBJ2-1, with D possibly being TRBD2 (5 bases). The germline V gene encodes CDR1 MGHDK and CDR2 SYGVNS. The length of the CDR3 is 15 residues. Trimming stripped 4 bases from V and 0 bases from J, with 10 bases between. CDR3 amino acids: CASSVDSSSYNEQFF. The CDR3 nucleotides are TGTGCCAGCAGTGTGGACTCCAGCTCCTACAATGAGCAGTTCTTC.

The chain joins TRBV6-4 to TRBJ1-5, with TRBD1 matching over 8 bases. Trimming removed 3 bases from V and 4 bases from J; junction bases left unmatched: 5. Germline-derived CDR1 and CDR2 are MRHNA and SNTAGT. The CDR3 extends over 15 amino acids. The CDR3 reads CASSEGGTGNQPQHF. The CDR3 nucleotides read TGTGCCAGCAGTGAAGGCGGGACAGGTAATCAGCCCCAGCATTTT.

By share, this clone counts as medium-sized. The DNA of the CDR3 is TGTGCCACCATGACAGACTATGGCTACACCTTC. This codes for CATMTDYGYTF. V gene TRBV10-3 combines with J gene TRBJ1-2; D is perhaps TRBD1 (5 bases). Germline CDR1 ENHRY, CDR2 SYGVKD. The length of the CDR3 is 11 residues. Trimming stripped 10 bases from V and 3 bases from J, with 9 bases between.

The V call is TRBV12-3 or TRBV12-4, the J call TRBJ1-1; possibly TRBD1 for D (5 bases). The CDR3 loop spans 12 amino acids. Deletions cut 7 bases from V and 7 bases from J, with 13 bases between. As DNA, the CDR3 is TGTGCCAGCACCGCGGGGGGGTTTGAAGCTTTCTTT. It yields the protein CASTAGGFEAFF.

The chain joins TRBV4-2 to TRBJ1-2; 10 nucleotides match TRBD1. Per the germline V gene, CDR1 is LGHNA and CDR2 is YNFKEQ. Losses at the gene ends were 6 bases for V and 0 bases for J; bases not matched to a gene: 10. The CDR3 has 17 residues. CDR3 sequence reads: CASRLDRGLGTNYGYTF. In DNA form, the CDR3 reads TGTGCCAGCAGACTTGACAGGGGGCTGGGCACTAACTATGGCTACACCTTC.

V gene TRBV28 combines with J gene TRBJ1-2; D ambiguous. The CDR3 consists of 13 residues. V was shortened by 2 bases and J by 1 base, with 5 bases between the two germline ends. From germline, CDR1 is MDHEN and CDR2 SYDVKM. The CDR3 bases are TGTGCCAGCAGTTTAGGGAGTAACTATGGCTACACCTTC. Translation gives CASSLGSNYGYTF.

This chain joins TRBV6-2 or TRBV6-3 and TRBJ1-2; 7 bases line up with TRBD1. The trim removed 6 bases at V and 8 bases at J, leaving 9 bases unmatched. The CDR3 consists of 13 residues. Germline V gene sequence: CDR1 MNHEY, CDR2 SVGEGT. The CDR3, as DNA: TGTGCCAGCAGCCGACCGACAGGGTTAGGCTACACCTTC. This gives the protein CASSRPTGLGYTF.

The V gene is TRBV10-3, the J gene TRBJ2-3; D might be TRBD2 (6 bases). CDR3 length equals 12 residues. V was cut by 5 bases and J by 8 bases, with 11 bases left in between. Germline CDR1 is ENHRY and CDR2 is SYGVKD. This CDR3 is CAISREEGTQYF. In DNA form, the CDR3 reads TGTGCCATCAGTAGGGAGGAGGGTACGCAGTATTTT.

This chain links TRBV4-3 with TRBJ2-1; D remains ambiguous. Trimming left V 0 bases short and J 1 base short, with 10 bases between. The CDR3 consists of 16 residues. CDR1 is LGHNA, CDR2 YSLEER, per germline. CDR3 sequence: CASSQETKRSYNEQFF. As DNA, the CDR3 is TGCGCCAGCAGCCAAGAAACTAAACGGTCCTACAATGAGCAGTTCTTC.

The V and J genes are TRBV29-1 and TRBJ1-2; 10 positions match TRBD1. The CDR3 is 14 amino acids. The ends lost 7 bases at V and 4 bases at J; junction bases unmatched: 9. Germline V gives CDR1 SQVTM, CDR2 ANQGSEA. In nucleotides, the CDR3 is TGCAGCGCCACCGGACAGGGGGTGGCCTATGGCTACACCTTC. This translates into CSATGQGVAYGYTF. Combining the CDR3 with reference TRBV29-1 and TRBJ1-2 gives the whole variable domain SAVISQKPSRDICQRGTSLTIQCQVDSQVTMMFWYRQQPGQSLTLIATANQGSEATYESGFVIDKFPISRPNLTFSTLTVSNMSPEDSSIYLCSATGQGVAYGYTFGSGTRLTVV.

This clone was counted a single time. V usage is TRBV6-6 and J usage is TRBJ1-6; D might be TRBD1 (6 bases). The V gene's germline CDR1 is MNHNY and CDR2 SVGAGI (reference sequence). The CDR3 runs to 15 residues. V was pared by 2 bases and J by 3 bases, with 8 bases between. CDR3 sequence: CASSYGQLYNSPLHF. CDR3 nucleotide sequence: TGTGCCAGCAGTTACGGACAGCTCTATAATTCACCCCTCCACTTT.

The chain recombines TRBV4-2 with TRBJ2-5, with D possibly being TRBD2 (6 bases). V dropped 0 bases and J dropped 1 base, with 9 bases sitting between them. Germline CDR1 and CDR2: LGHNA and YNFKEQ. CDR3 length equals 15 residues. The DNA for the CDR3 is TGTGCCAGCAGCCAAGACCCCGGGGGCCAAGAGACCCAGTACTTC. Translation gives CASSQDPGGQETQYF.

The rearrangement uses TRBV15 and TRBJ2-5, with 8 bases identical to TRBD1. The CDR3 extends over 13 amino acids. J was trimmed by 5 bases and V by 6 bases; bases with no gene match: 5. Germline CDR1 and CDR2: LNHNV and YYDKDF (reference sequence). CDR3 sequence reads: CATRPTGDETQYF. The CDR3 DNA is TGTGCCACCAGGCCGACAGGGGATGAGACCCAGTACTTC.

V is TRBV11-1 and J is TRBJ1-1; 7 bases match TRBD1. After removal of 5 bases from V and 2 bases from J, the junction contained 11 bases not matched to a gene. The CDR3 sequence is 16 residues long. The germline gives CDR1 SGHAT, CDR2 FQDESV (reference sequence). The CDR3 reads CASSLTGTVVNTEAFF. DNA for the CDR3: TGTGCCAGCAGCCTTACCGGGACAGTGGTTAACACTGAAGCTTTCTTT.

The CDR3 DNA reads as TGTGCCAGCAGTTTAGACAGGGCGACCTACGAGCAGTACTTC. Amino acid sequence: CASSLDRATYEQYF. The chain combines TRBV28 with TRBJ2-7, with 7 bases matching TRBD1. The CDR3 extends over 14 amino acids. Per the germline V gene, CDR1 is MDHEN and CDR2 is SYDVKM. V lost 2 bases and J lost 2; bases outside the gene matches: 3. The whole variable domain, filled in from reference TRBV28 and TRBJ2-7, reads DVKVTQSSRYLVKRTGEKVFLECVQDMDHENMFWYRQDPGLGLRLIYFSYDVKMKEKGDIPEGYSVSREKKERFSLILESASTNQTSMYLCASSLDRATYEQYFGPGTRLTVT.

The chain is built from TRBV29-1 and TRBJ2-7; a weak D match, TRBD1 (5 bases). This CDR3 region has 11 residues. The germline CDR1 and CDR2 sequences are SQVTM and ANQGSEA. Trimming took 4 bases from V and 4 from J, leaving 8 bases between them. The CDR3 spells CSVGGQYEQYF. In DNA, the CDR3 is TGCAGCGTTGGTGGACAATACGAGCAGTACTTC.

The chain uses TRBV27 and TRBJ2-7, with 7 bases aligning to TRBD2. The trim removed 3 bases at V and 7 bases at J, leaving 6 bases unmatched. CDR1 MNHEY and CDR2 SMNVEV come from the germline V gene (reference sequence). This CDR3 has 13 residues. The CDR3 protein is CASSFSGTGEQYF. The CDR3 DNA follows: TGTGCCAGCAGTTTCAGCGGGACGGGGGAGCAGTACTTC.

The chain combines TRBV4-2 with TRBJ2-1; possible D gene TRBD1, 5 bases. The CDR3 loop spans 16 amino acids. V lost 4 bases and J 0 bases, leaving 13 bases between the germline ends. The V gene's germline CDR1 is LGHNA and CDR2 YNFKEQ. In DNA, the CDR3 is TGTGCCAGCAGCCCAGACCCTGACAGCTCCTACAATGAGCAGTTCTTC. It is translated as CASSPDPDSSYNEQFF.

The chain couples TRBV25-1 to TRBJ1-2, with no clear D. In germline, CDR1 is MGHDK, CDR2 SYGVNS. The CDR3 runs 14 residues. The V gene lost 1 base and the J gene lost 0 bases, with 6 bases spanning the gap. In nucleotides, the CDR3 is TGTGCCAGCAGTGAATTGCAGGCTAACTATGGCTACACCTTC. As protein: CASSELQANYGYTF.